These 29 T cell receptor beta chains were all obtained from the same sample, sequenced in a study of naive and memory T cell subsets. An equimolar mix of two oligonucleotides served as the beta constant-region primer for TRBC1 and TRBC2. The ligated cDNA underwent four PCR rounds using SP2 and nested alpha and beta constant-region primers. MiXCR, applied by TCRdb to the UMI-ligation and nested PCR reads, yields one record per CDR3 protein. The profile covers roughly 24,000 distinct CDR3 sequences, with 7% to 10% appearing a single time and approximately 21% taken by the ten largest. Input material: central memory CD8+ T cells from blood. These receptors came from a human donor in good health.

The V call is TRBV4-1, the J call TRBJ2-2, with D unresolved. The CDR3 has 16 residues. In germline, CDR1 is MGHRA, CDR2 YSYEKL. V was pared by 0 bases and J by 1 base, with 9 bases between. Here the CDR3 reads CASSQDYSGNTGELFF. DNA for the CDR3: TGCGCCAGCAGCCAAGATTACTCGGGGAACACCGGGGAGCTGTTTTTT.

The chain couples TRBV28 to TRBJ2-1; 9 bases agree with TRBD1. V shed 7 bases, J shed 2 bases, and the junction held 12 bases outside the gene matches. This CDR3 is 17 amino acids long. The germline V gene has CDR1 MDHEN and CDR2 SYDVKM. CDR3 DNA: TGTGCCAGCACCTCCCCCGGACAGGGGTTGACCTACAATGAGCAGTTCTTC. Translating it yields CASTSPGQGLTYNEQFF.

V is TRBV7-9 and J is TRBJ2-1; 7 bases are a match to TRBD2. Germline CDR1 reads SEHNR; CDR2 reads FQNEAQ (reference sequence). V lost 5 bases and J lost 12; bases outside the gene matches: 10. The CDR3 extends over 13 amino acids. CDR3 residues: CASSRRLAQGQFF. The CDR3 DNA is TGTGCCAGCAGCCGTAGACTAGCCCAGGGGCAGTTCTTC.

This clonotype appeared many times. The J gene is TRBJ1-3, the V gene TRBV30; no clear D gene. The CDR3 has 15 amino acids. From germline, CDR1 is GTSNPN and CDR2 SVGIG (reference sequence). The germline V and J ends were trimmed by 4 bases and 0 bases, with 13 bases remaining between them. The CDR3 region is CAWTISEDSGNTIYF. CDR3 bases: TGTGCCTGGACAATCTCGGAAGACTCTGGAAACACCATATATTTT.

This clonotype was counted many times. V and J are TRBV4-3 and TRBJ2-7; tentatively, D is TRBD2 (6 bases). The CDR3 extends over 13 amino acids. Germline V gives CDR1 LGHNA, CDR2 YSLEER. The ends were cut back, 1 base at V and 6 bases at J, with 10 bases in the middle. The chain's CDR3 is CASSQGRDREQYF. CDR3 sequence (DNA): TGCGCCAGCAGCCAAGGGCGGGATCGCGAGCAGTACTTC.

This clonotype was detected only a few times. The gene calls are TRBV28 and TRBJ2-7; D unclear. Looked up from germline, CDR1 is MDHEN and CDR2 is SYDVKM. CDR3 length: 16 amino acids. The V gene lost 7 bases and the J gene lost 5 bases, with 24 bases spanning the gap. CDR3 amino acids: CASTPYGDAYVDEQYF. DNA for the CDR3: TGTGCCAGCACTCCTTATGGGGATGCCTATGTCGACGAGCAGTACTTC.

Only a few counts were recorded for this clonotype. The genes are TRBV4-2 and TRBJ2-2, with TRBD2 matching over 7 bases. V dropped 0 bases and J dropped 7; count of bases not matched to a gene: 8. The CDR3 runs to 16 residues. Germline CDR1 and CDR2: LGHNA and YNFKEQ. CDR3 loop: CASSQDEGRGVGELFF. The DNA for the CDR3 is TGTGCCAGCAGCCAAGATGAAGGGAGGGGAGTCGGGGAGCTGTTTTTT.

This clonotype was seen only a few times. The chain employs TRBV2 and TRBJ2-7; TRBD1 matches 7 bases. This CDR3 is built from 15 residues. V shed 2 bases, J shed 5 bases, and the junction held 9 bases outside the gene matches. The germline V gene encodes CDR1 SNHLY and CDR2 FYNNEI. The CDR3 bases are TGTGCCAGCAGTGAAAGGGGGCAGATAACCCACGAGCAGTACTTC. This gives the protein CASSERGQITHEQYF.

The chain recombines TRBV19 with TRBJ1-1; D is possibly TRBD1 (5 bases). This CDR3 region has 13 residues. V was cut by 8 bases and J by 3 bases, with 13 bases left in between. Germline-derived CDR1 and CDR2 are LNHDA and SQIVND (reference sequence). This CDR3 is CASGSRGDTEAFF. The DNA of the CDR3 is TGTGCCAGTGGCTCACGGGGGGACACTGAAGCTTTCTTT.

The rearrangement links TRBV20-1 to TRBJ1-5; maybe TRBD1 (5 bases). The CDR3 has 15 residues. Trimming pared 3 bases from V and 3 bases from J, leaving 15 bases between. Germline CDR1 is DFQATT and CDR2 is SNEGSKA (reference sequence). The CDR3 region is CSARPLGHDNQPQHF. The CDR3, as DNA: TGCAGTGCTAGGCCGTTGGGGCATGACAATCAGCCCCAGCATTTT.

At least ten counts were recorded for this clonotype. The J gene is TRBJ2-3, the V gene TRBV5-1; TRBD2 matches at 13 bases. CDR3 size: 18 residues. J was trimmed by 5 bases and V by 0 bases; bases with no gene match: 9. CDR1 and CDR2 (germline): SGHRS, YFSETQ. The CDR3 loop reads CASSLEEGTSGIGDTQYF. The CDR3 DNA is TGCGCCAGCAGCTTGGAGGAGGGGACTAGCGGGATCGGAGATACGCAGTATTTT.

Only a few counts were recorded for this clonotype. The chain combines TRBV6-1 with TRBJ2-7; TRBD2 aligns across 11 bases. From germline, CDR1 is MNHNS and CDR2 SASEGT. The CDR3 extends over 18 amino acids. Trimming cost V 4 bases and J 0 bases; bases outside gene matches: 11. The CDR3 is CASSGVLAGGYSSYEQYF. CDR3 bases: TGTGCCAGCAGTGGGGTTCTAGCGGGAGGTTATAGCTCCTACGAGCAGTACTTC.

The CDR3, as DNA: TGTGCCAGCAGCCCCCGGTGGGGGGTGACAGACCCCGGGAGCACAGATACGCAGTATTTT. This gives the protein CASSPRWGVTDPGSTDTQYF. The rearrangement uses TRBV9 and TRBJ2-3; tentatively, D is TRBD2 (6 bases). Germline CDR1 SGDLS, CDR2 YYNGEE. The V and J ends lost 4 bases and 0 bases respectively, with 27 bases between them. The CDR3 totals 20 residues.

This clonotype is termed large. The CDR3 loop is CASSPRTSGTYEQYF. The DNA of the CDR3 is TGTGCCAGCAGTCCTCGGACTAGCGGAACCTACGAGCAGTACTTC. This chain uses TRBV28 with TRBJ2-7; the match to TRBD2 covers 10 bases. Losses at the gene ends were 5 bases for V and 2 bases for J; bases not matched to a gene: 6. The CDR3 extends over 15 amino acids. Per the germline V gene, CDR1 is MDHEN and CDR2 is SYDVKM.

The chain uses TRBV7-8 and TRBJ1-4, with D tentatively TRBD1 (6 bases). V dropped 2 bases and J dropped 3 bases, with 10 bases sitting between them. Germline V gene data show CDR1 as SGHVS and CDR2 as FQNEAQ. There are 15 residues in the CDR3. The CDR3 loop is CASSLRGGANEKLFF. The CDR3 DNA reads as TGTGCCAGCAGCTTAAGGGGGGGGGCTAATGAAAAACTGTTTTTT.

This clonotype came up a few times. This chain connects TRBV28 to TRBJ2-7; perhaps TRBD1 as D (7 bases). With 8 bases removed from V and 3 bases from J, the gap between germline ends came to 17 bases. From germline, CDR1 is MDHEN and CDR2 SYDVKM. The CDR3 is made up of 14 amino acids. This chain's CDR3 is CASSHRGGDYEQYF. The CDR3, as DNA: TGTGCCAGCTCACACAGGGGAGGAGACTACGAGCAGTACTTC.

By frequency in the sample, this clonotype is medium-sized. The chain recombines TRBV7-9 with TRBJ1-2; D unresolved. Germline V gene lookup returns CDR1 SEHNR and CDR2 FQNEAQ (reference sequence). The CDR3 runs to 14 residues. Trimming cost V 5 bases and J 4 bases, with 14 bases left between them. The CDR3: CASSPQGQIYGYTF. As DNA, the CDR3 is TGTGCCAGCAGCCCCCAAGGGCAGATCTATGGCTACACCTTC.

This clonotype occurred many times. The chain uses TRBV6-5 and TRBJ2-7; maybe TRBD2 (6 bases). Trimming pared 2 bases from V and 4 bases from J, leaving 12 bases between. This CDR3 has 14 amino acids. Germline V gene lookup returns CDR1 MNHEY and CDR2 SVGAGI. The CDR3 loop is CASSYGISGYEQYF. CDR3 sequence (DNA): TGTGCCAGCAGTTACGGTATTAGCGGTTACGAGCAGTACTTC.

This clonotype was counted at least ten times. The rearrangement joins TRBV10-3 to TRBJ2-3; the D gene is possibly TRBD2 (6 bases). The germline V gene encodes CDR1 ENHRY and CDR2 SYGVKD. The CDR3 sequence is 15 residues long. Deletions cut 5 bases from V and 1 base from J, with 13 bases between. This CDR3 is CAISLIGTRTDTQYF. In DNA, the CDR3 is TGTGCCATCAGTCTAATCGGGACTCGCACAGATACGCAGTATTTT.

This rearrangement joins TRBV5-6 to TRBJ1-5, with a weak D call TRBD1 (5 bases). This CDR3 contains 15 residues. Germline CDR1 reads SGHDT; CDR2 reads YYEEEE. V was trimmed by 5 bases and J by 4 bases, leaving 16 bases between them. The CDR3 loop is CASSPGWGPNQPQHF. The CDR3 bases are TGTGCCAGCAGTCCGGGGTGGGGACCGAATCAGCCCCAGCATTTT. Variable domain in full (rest from reference TRBV5-6 and TRBJ1-5): DAGVTQSPTHLIKTRGQQVTLRCSPKSGHDTVSWYQQALGQGPQFIFQYYEEEERQRGNFPDRFSGHQFPNYSSELNVNALLLGDSALYLCASSPGWGPNQPQHFGDGTRLSIL.

Many counts were recorded for this clonotype. The rearrangement uses TRBV6-5 and TRBJ1-1; D is unclear. From germline, CDR1 is MNHEY and CDR2 SVGAGI. The V gene lost 5 bases and the J gene lost 3 bases, with 7 bases spanning the gap. This CDR3 contains 12 residues. As DNA, the CDR3 is TGTGCCAGCAGTGCAGGTTACACTGAAGCTTTCTTT. It translates to CASSAGYTEAFF.

The V gene is TRBV3-1, the J gene TRBJ2-1; no clear D gene. CDR1 LGHDT and CDR2 YNNKEL come from the germline V gene (reference sequence). The CDR3 runs 12 residues. Trimming took off 4 bases at V and 4 bases at J, with 5 bases between the two ends. This CDR3 is CASSPNYNEQFF. The CDR3, as DNA: TGTGCCAGCAGCCCAAATTACAATGAGCAGTTCTTC.

This clonotype was counted at least ten times. Mismatch with germline at one junction end may stem from a read error. The V and J genes are TRBV29-1 and TRBJ2-3; 7 bases line up with TRBD1. Per germline, CDR1 SQVTM and CDR2 ANQGSEA. The CDR3 length is 10 residues. The CDR3 DNA is TGCAGCGTTTGGTTAGGGGGCGGTTTCTTT. Its protein product is CSVWLGGGFF.

As regards this clonotype: A read error may be the cause here, since a much bigger clone is one base away. The V call is TRBV20-1, the J call TRBJ2-2; 11 nucleotides match TRBD1. This CDR3 has 17 residues. With V trimmed by 6 bases and J by 3 bases, 12 bases remained unmatched. Germline values: CDR1 DFQATT, CDR2 SNEGSKA (reference sequence). The CDR3, as DNA: TGCAGTGCCACGAAACCCTGGACAGGGGGCGACACCGGGGAGCTGTTTTTT. This encodes CSATKPWTGGDTGELFF.

The chain has TRBV5-1 and TRBJ2-3, with TRBD1 identical over 8 bases. Trimming at V came to 4 bases and at J to 2 bases, leaving 9 bases not matched to a gene. CDR3 length: 16 residues. Looked up from germline, CDR1 is SGHRS and CDR2 is YFSETQ. The CDR3 sequence is CASSLLRGQDTDTQYF. CDR3 sequence (DNA): TGCGCCAGCAGCCTCCTCAGGGGGCAGGACACAGATACGCAGTATTTT.

J is TRBJ2-7 and V is TRBV5-4; TRBD1 matches 8 bases. V shed 4 bases, J shed 3 bases, and the junction held 6 bases outside the gene matches. The germline gives CDR1 SGHNT, CDR2 YYREEE (reference sequence). The CDR3 runs to 14 residues. The CDR3 nucleotides read TGTGCCAGCAGCCCCGACAGGGGTTTCTACGAGCAGTACTTC. Translating it yields CASSPDRGFYEQYF. The full variable domain, rest sourced from reference TRBV5-4 and TRBJ2-7, is ETGVTQSPTHLIKTRGQQVTLRCSSQSGHNTVSWYQQALGQGPQFIFQYYREEENGRGNFPPRFSGLQFPNYSSELNVNALELDDSALYLCASSPDRGFYEQYFGPGTRLTVT.

At least ten counts were recorded for this clonotype. V usage is TRBV28 and J usage is TRBJ1-5; 7 nucleotides agree with TRBD1. CDR1 and CDR2 from the germline V gene are MDHEN and SYDVKM. The CDR3 runs 14 residues. Trimming took 6 bases from V and 2 from J; bases not matched to a gene: 4. CDR3 amino acids: CASRQGVGNQPQHF. CDR3 coding DNA: TGTGCCAGCAGGCAGGGGGTCGGCAATCAGCCCCAGCATTTT.

The sample holds a few counts of this clonotype. The chain couples TRBV25-1 to TRBJ2-1, with D possibly matching TRBD1 (6 bases). The CDR3 is 14 residues long. The germline V gene encodes CDR1 MGHDK and CDR2 SYGVNS. Trimming removed 2 bases from V and 3 bases from J, with 8 bases in between. The CDR3 loop reads CASSEHRDYNEQFF. CDR3 bases: TGTGCCAGCAGTGAACACAGGGACTACAATGAGCAGTTCTTC.

This clonotype was seen many times. The chain recombines TRBV28 with TRBJ1-1; maybe TRBD1 (6 bases). Germline lookup yields CDR1 MDHEN and CDR2 SYDVKM. The CDR3 is 13 amino acids. Trimming removed 5 bases from V and 3 bases from J, with 10 bases in between. CDR3 residues: CASSPTGYTEAFF. In DNA form, the CDR3 reads TGTGCCAGCAGTCCGACAGGCTACACTGAAGCTTTCTTT.